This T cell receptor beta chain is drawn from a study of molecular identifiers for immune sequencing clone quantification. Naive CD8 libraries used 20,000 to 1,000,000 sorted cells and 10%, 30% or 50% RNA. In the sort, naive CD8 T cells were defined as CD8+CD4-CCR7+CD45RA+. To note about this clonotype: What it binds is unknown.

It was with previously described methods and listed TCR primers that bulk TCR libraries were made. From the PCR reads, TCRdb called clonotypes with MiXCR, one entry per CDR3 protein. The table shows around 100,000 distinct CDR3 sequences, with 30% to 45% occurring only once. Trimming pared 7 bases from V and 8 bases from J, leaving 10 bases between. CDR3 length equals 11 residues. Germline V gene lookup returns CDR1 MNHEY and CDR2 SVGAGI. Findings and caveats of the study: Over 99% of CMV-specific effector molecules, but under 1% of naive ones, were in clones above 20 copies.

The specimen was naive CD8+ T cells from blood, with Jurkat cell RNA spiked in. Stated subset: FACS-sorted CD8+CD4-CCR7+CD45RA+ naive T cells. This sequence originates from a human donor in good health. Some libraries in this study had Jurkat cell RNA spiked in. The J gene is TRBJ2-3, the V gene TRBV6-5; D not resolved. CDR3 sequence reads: CASTHSVTQYF. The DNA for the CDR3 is TGTGCCAGCACCCACTCTGTTACGCAGTATTTT.